What follows describes a single TCR beta chain. As yet, its antigen is unknown. This specimen belongs to a study of OX40 agonist ivuxolimab in advanced cancers. Across the whole study: Ivuxolimab, an agonist antibody against OX40 (CD134), was given to patients. Around 40% of patients had received prior checkpoint inhibitor therapy. General study results and limits: With doses of 0.1-3.0 mg/kg, partial responders showed among the lowest clonal expansion. Within 6 weeks, CD4+ and CD8+ blood T cells expanded clonally at 0.1 to 3.0 mg/kg.

TCRdb's copy holds only in-frame clones and misses some; the assay was immunoSEQ multiplex PCR. The repertoire holds more than 45,000 clones, with less than 90% as singletons. CDR1 is MDHEN and CDR2 is SYDVKM in the germline V gene. Losses at the gene ends were 6 bases for V and 3 bases for J; bases not matched to a gene: 11. The CDR3 has 16 residues. This TCR came from an adult with an advanced solid tumor such as melanoma, head and neck, liver or kidney cancer. The chain is built from TRBV28 and TRBJ2-7; 10 positions match TRBD2. The source was CD4+ or CD8+ T cells sorted from blood, collected in a trial of the OX40 agonist ivuxolimab. The CDR3 spells CASSSAASGRFYEQYF. The CDR3 DNA is TGTGCCAGCAGCTCAGCTGCTAGCGGGAGATTCTACGAGCAGTACTTC.